The source of this TCR beta chain is a study of beta chain features in type 1 diabetes. Background on the study: The examined sorted cells totaled around 100,000,000 across samples.

Study-level findings and limits: A closer apparent resemblance between naive, central memory and Treg TCRB repertoires was seen in patients than in healthy donors. The question left open here concerned HLA type influencing TCRB rearrangement.

Markers CD45RO/CCR7/CD25/CD127/CD95/CD27 served to sort CD4+ naive, central memory, regulatory and stem cell-like memory cells. About this clone itself: Antigen: not known.

Germline CDR1 and CDR2: SGDLS and YYNGEE. Trimming at V came to 0 bases and at J to 4 bases, leaving 9 bases not matched to a gene. This CDR3 spans 17 amino acids. The investigators reverse transcribed all of the isolated RNA, so they sequenced expressed TCRB transcripts. The table came from immunoSEQ multiplex PCR; TCRdb's copy has only in-frame clones and leaves some out. The sample carries approximately 470,000 clones, approximately 30% recorded once. This clonotype was sampled from a young man in good health. Sequenced sample: naive CD4+ T cells from blood. J is TRBJ2-3 and V is TRBV9; 9 positions match TRBD1. The CDR3 region has the DNA TGTGCCAGCAGCGTAGCGCCACCGGGACAGGGATCAGATACGCAGTATTTT. Its translation: CASSVAPPGQGSDTQYF.